This TCR beta chain was documented in a study of T-cell reconstitution after alpha-beta-depleted transplantation in children. Construction of the TCRbeta library involved unique molecular identifiers. TCRdb independently ran MiXCR on the PCR reads; one entry per CDR3 protein. The data show roughly 100,000 distinct CDR3 sequences, around 6.1% seen once. At least ten counts were recorded for this clonotype. Germline CDR1 is SEHNR and CDR2 is FQNEAQ (reference sequence). Trimming pared 2 bases from V and 4 bases from J, leaving 15 bases between. The CDR3 spans 16 residues. The source was PBMCs, mostly from graft donor cells, collected 60 days after TCRalphabeta/CD19-depleted stem cell transplant. V and J are TRBV7-9 and TRBJ2-1, with D possibly matching TRBD2 (6 bases). The clonotype comes from a female patient between 2 and 10 years old who had a stem cell transplant for Fanconi anemia, so the T cells may come from the graft donor. DNA of the CDR3: TGTGCCAGCAGCTTACTGGCGGGGCACTTATACAATGAGCAGTTCTTC. Amino acid sequence: CASSLLAGHLYNEQFF.